This T cell receptor (beta chain) was sequenced during a study of T cell responses to AZD1222 COVID-19 vaccine. Points on this clone: No antigen is known for it.

Overall study findings and caveats: Unmutated variant regions reportedly attract nearly half of all spike-specific TCRs. White British people made up most donors, females outnumbered males, and clonal diversity was possibly underestimated.

The protocol was immunoSEQ multiplex PCR, while the TCRdb copy is restricted to in-frame clones and leaves out a portion. The repertoire holds about 180,000 clones, with about 86% as singletons. The CDR3 contains 17 residues. V trimming: 6 bases; J trimming: 3 bases; junction bases outside the gene matches: 12. The germline V gene has CDR1 MDHEN and CDR2 SYDVKM. Specimen: peripheral blood, collected on day 0 of AZD1222 vaccination. V usage is TRBV28 and J usage is TRBJ2-7; 12 positions agree with TRBD2. The TCR was taken from an adult in good health. The CDR3 DNA sequence: TGTGCCAGCAGGCCCGGGACTAGCGGGTTGAGGATCTACGAGCAGTACTTC. Residues: CASRPGTSGLRIYEQYF.